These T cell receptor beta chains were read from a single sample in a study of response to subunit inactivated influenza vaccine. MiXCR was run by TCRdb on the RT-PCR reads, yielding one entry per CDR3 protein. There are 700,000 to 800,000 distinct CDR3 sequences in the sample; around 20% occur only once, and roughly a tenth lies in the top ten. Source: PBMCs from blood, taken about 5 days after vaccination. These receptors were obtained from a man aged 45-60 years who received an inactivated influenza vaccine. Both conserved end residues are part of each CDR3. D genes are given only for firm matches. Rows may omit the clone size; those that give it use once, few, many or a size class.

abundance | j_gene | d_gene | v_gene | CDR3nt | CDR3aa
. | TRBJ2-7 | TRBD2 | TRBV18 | TGTGCCAGCTCACCATCGGGCGGGGGGGCCGCCTACGAGCAGTACTTC | CASSPSGGGAAYEQYF
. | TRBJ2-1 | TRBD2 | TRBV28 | TGTGCCAGCAGTTCCCCTGGAGCGGGAGTGGGCAATGAGCAGTTCTTC | CASSSPGAGVGNEQFF
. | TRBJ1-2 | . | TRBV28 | TGTGCCAGCAGTTTAACCAGTAACTATGGCTACACCTTC | CASSLTSNYGYTF
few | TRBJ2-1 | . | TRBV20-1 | TGCAGTGCGGCGCAGGGTAGTCCAATCAATGAGCAGTTCTTC | CSAAQGSPINEQFF
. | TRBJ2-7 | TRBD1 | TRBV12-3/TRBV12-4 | TGTGCCAGCAGCGACTCCGGGACAGGATCCTACGAGCAGTACTTC | CASSDSGTGSYEQYF
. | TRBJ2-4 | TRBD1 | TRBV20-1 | TGCAGTGCTGACTCGACCGACAGGGGCCAAAACATTCAGTACTTC | CSADSTDRGQNIQYF
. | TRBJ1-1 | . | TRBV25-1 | TGTGCCAGCAGTGAGAACGGGCCAGGCGAGACTGAAGCTTTCTTT | CASSENGPGETEAFF
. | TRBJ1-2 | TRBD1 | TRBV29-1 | TGCAGCGTTGAACCGACAGGGATCTATGGCTACACCTTC | CSVEPTGIYGYTF
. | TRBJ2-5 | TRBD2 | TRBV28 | TGTGCCAGCAGTCTCTACCGGGACTACGAAGAGACCCAGTACTTC | CASSLYRDYEETQYF
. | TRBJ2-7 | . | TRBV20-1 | TGCAGTGCTAACGAGCGGACCTACGAGCAGTACTTC | CSANERTYEQYF
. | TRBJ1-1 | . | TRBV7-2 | TGTGCCAGCAGCCCAGCTAGGGTTAACACTGAAGCTTTCTTT | CASSPARVNTEAFF
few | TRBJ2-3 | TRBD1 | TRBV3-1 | TGTGCCAGCACCCCGACAGGGATACGCACAGATACGCAGTATTTT | CASTPTGIRTDTQYF
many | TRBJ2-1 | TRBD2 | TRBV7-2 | TGTGCCAGCAGCCCCCAAGCGGGGGTCTACAATGAGCAGTTCTTC | CASSPQAGVYNEQFF
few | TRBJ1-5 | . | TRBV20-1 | TGCAGTGCTAGAGATTTCGGGAGCAATCAGCCCCAGCATTTT | CSARDFGSNQPQHF
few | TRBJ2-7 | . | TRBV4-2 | TGTGCCAGCAGCCAAGACGGGGTAGGAGAGCAGTACTTC | CASSQDGVGEQYF
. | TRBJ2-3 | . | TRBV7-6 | TGTGCCAGCAGCTTAGACACCTACCCTAGCACAGATACGCAGTATTTT | CASSLDTYPSTDTQYF
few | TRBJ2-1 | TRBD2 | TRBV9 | TGTGCCAGCAGCCCCGGACTAGCGGGAGCGTATGAGCAGTTCTTC | CASSPGLAGAYEQFF
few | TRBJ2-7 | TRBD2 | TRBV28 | TGTGCCAGCAGCTCAAGGGGTGCCGGGACTAGCGGGTCCCGATTC | CASSSRGAGTSGSRF
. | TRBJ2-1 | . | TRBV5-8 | TGTGCCAGCAGACTGGCGTATGAGCAGTTCTTC | CASRLAYEQFF
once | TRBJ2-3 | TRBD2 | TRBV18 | TGTGCCAGCTCACCACGAGTCAGCGGGGGAGCTAGCACAGATACGCAGTATTTT | CASSPRVSGGASTDTQYF
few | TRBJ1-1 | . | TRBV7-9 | TGTGCCAGCCGCGATCCCATGAACACTGAAGCTTTCTTT | CASRDPMNTEAFF
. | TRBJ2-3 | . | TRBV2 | TGTGCCAGCAAATACCGGGGGCGCGGGAGCACAGATACGCAGTATTTT | CASKYRGRGSTDTQYF
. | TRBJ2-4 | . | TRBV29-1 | TGCAGCGTGGAGGACAGATTTAAAGCCAAAAACATTCAGTACTTC | CSVEDRFKAKNIQYF
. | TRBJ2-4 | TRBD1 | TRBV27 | TGTGCCAGAAGACAGGGGGTGAACATTCAGTACTTC | CARRQGVNIQYF
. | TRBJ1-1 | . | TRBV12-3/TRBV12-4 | TGTGCCAGCAGTTTTTTGGGAGCCCGGCACACTGAAGCTTTCTTT | CASSFLGARHTEAFF
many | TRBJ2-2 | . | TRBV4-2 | TGTGCCAGCAGCCAAGATCTAGCGTTCACCGGGGAGCTGTTTTTT | CASSQDLAFTGELFF
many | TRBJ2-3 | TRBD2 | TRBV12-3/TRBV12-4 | TGTGCCAGCAGGAAAGCGGGAGGAAGGGCAGATACGCAGTATTTT | CASRKAGGRADTQYF
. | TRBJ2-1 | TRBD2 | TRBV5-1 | TGCGCCAGCAGCTTGGGGGCGGCTAGCGGGGCCAGGAGTGAGCAGTTCTTC | CASSLGAASGARSEQFF
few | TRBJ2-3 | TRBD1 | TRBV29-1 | TGCAGCGTCAGGGGGCGGCAAAGCACAGATACGCAGTATTTT | CSVRGRQSTDTQYF
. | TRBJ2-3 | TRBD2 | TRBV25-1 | TGTGCCAGCAGTCCTAGCGGGAGGGCCGGGGGAGATACGCAGTATTTT | CASSPSGRAGGDTQYF
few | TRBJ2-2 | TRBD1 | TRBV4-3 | TGCGCCAGCAGCCATCGGACAGGGGGTTTAGCCGGGGAGCTGTTTTTT | CASSHRTGGLAGELFF
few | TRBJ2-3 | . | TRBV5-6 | TGTGCCAGCACCCCGAGTGGCAGAAGCCATAGCACAGATACGCAGTATTTT | CASTPSGRSHSTDTQYF
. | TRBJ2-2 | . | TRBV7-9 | TGTGCCAGCAGCCCCCCCGGGACACAGAACACCGGGGAGCTGTTTTTT | CASSPPGTQNTGELFF
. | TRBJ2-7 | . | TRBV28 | TGTGCCAGCAGATTAACCGGGCCCACCTACGAGCAGTACTTC | CASRLTGPTYEQYF